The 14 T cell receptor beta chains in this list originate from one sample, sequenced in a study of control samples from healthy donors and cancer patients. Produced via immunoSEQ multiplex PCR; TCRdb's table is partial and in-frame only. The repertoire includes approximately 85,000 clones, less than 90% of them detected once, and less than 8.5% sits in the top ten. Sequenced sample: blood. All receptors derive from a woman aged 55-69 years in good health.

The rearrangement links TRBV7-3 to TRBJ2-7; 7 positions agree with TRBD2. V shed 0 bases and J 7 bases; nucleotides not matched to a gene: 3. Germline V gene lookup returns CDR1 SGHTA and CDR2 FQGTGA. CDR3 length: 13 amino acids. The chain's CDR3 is CASSLTGGYEQYF. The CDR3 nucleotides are TGTGCCAGCAGCTTAACGGGAGGGTATGAGCAGTACTTC.

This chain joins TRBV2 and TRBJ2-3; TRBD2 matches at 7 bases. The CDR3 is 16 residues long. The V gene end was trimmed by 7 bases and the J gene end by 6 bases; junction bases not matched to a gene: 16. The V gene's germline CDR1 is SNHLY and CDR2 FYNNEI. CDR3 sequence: CASTSGEGLGGDTQYF. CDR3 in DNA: TGTGCCAGCACGTCCGGGGAGGGTCTGGGAGGGGATACGCAGTATTTT.

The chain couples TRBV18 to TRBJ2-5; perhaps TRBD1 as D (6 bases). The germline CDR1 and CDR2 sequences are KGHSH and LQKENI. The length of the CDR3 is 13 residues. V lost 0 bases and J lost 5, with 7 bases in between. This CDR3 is CASSPPGQETQYF. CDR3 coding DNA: TGTGCCAGCTCACCACCAGGACAGGAGACCCAGTACTTC.

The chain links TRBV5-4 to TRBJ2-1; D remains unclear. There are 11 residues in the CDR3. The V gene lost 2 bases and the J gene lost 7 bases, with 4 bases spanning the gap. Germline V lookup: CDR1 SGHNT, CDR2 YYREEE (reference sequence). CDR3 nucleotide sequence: TGTGCCAGCAGCTTCAAGAATGAGCAGTTCTTC. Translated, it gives CASSFKNEQFF.

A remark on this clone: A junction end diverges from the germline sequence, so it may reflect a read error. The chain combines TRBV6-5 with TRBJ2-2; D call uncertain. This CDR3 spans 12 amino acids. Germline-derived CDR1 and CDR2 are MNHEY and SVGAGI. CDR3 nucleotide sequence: TGTGTCAGCAGCACCCTCTCCGGGGAGCTGTTTTTT. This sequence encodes CVSSTLSGELFF.

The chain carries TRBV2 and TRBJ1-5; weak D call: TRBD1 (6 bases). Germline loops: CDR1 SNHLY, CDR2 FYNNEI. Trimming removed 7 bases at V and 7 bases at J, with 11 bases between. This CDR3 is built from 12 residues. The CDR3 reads CASTGGGQPQHF. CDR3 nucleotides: TGTGCCAGCACGGGGGGCGGGCAGCCCCAGCATTTT. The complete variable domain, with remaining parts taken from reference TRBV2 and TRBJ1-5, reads EPEVTQTPSHQVTQMGQEVILRCVPISNHLYFYWYRQILGQKVEFLVSFYNNEISEKSEIFDDQFSVERPDGSNFTLKIRSTKLEDSAMYFCASTGGGQPQHFGDGTRLSIL.

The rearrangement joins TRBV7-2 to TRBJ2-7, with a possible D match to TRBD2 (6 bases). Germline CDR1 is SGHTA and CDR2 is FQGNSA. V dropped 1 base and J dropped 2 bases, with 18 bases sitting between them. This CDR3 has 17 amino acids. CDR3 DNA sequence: TGTGCCAGCAGCTTAGATGCCTTGGGACTCACAACCTACGAGCAGTACTTC. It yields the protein CASSLDALGLTTYEQYF.

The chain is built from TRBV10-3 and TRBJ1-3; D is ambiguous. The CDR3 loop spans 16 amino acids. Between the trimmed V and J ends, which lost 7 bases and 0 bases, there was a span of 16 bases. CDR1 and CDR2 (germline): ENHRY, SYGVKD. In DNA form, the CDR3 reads TGTGCCATCAAAACCGACGGATCCGGCTCTGGAAACACCATATATTTT. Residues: CAIKTDGSGSGNTIYF.

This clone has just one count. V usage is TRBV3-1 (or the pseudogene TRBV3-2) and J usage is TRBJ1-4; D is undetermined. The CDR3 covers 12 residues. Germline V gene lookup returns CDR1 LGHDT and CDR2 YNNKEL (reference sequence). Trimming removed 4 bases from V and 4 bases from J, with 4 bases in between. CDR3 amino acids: CASSLFNEKLFF. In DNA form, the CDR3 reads TGTGCCAGCAGCCTCTTTAATGAAAAACTGTTTTTT.

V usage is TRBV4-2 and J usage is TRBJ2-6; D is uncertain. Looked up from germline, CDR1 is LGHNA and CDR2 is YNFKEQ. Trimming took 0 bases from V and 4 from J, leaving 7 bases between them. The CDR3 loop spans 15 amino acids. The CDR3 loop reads CASSQEPAGANVLTF. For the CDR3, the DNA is TGTGCCAGCAGCCAAGAGCCCGCCGGGGCCAACGTCCTGACTTTC.

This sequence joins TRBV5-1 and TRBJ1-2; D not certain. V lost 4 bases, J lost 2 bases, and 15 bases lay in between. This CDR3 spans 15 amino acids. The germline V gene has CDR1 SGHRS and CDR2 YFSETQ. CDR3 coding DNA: TGCGCCAGCAGCACTGGAAACTCGGGAAACTATGGCTACACCTTC. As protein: CASSTGNSGNYGYTF.

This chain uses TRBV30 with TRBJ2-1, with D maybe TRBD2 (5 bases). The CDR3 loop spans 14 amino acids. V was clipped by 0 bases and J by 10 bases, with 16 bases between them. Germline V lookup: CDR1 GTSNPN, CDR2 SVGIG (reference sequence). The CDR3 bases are TGTGCCTGGAGTGTAGGAGGTTCGGTTTCGGAGCAGTTCTTC. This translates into CAWSVGGSVSEQFF. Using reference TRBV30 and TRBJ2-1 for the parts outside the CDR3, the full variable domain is SQTIHQWPATLVQPVGSPLSLECTVEGTSNPNLYWYRQAAGRGLQLLFYSVGIGQISSEVPQNLSASRPQDRQFILSSKKLLLSDSGFYLCAWSVGGSVSEQFFGPGTRLTVL.

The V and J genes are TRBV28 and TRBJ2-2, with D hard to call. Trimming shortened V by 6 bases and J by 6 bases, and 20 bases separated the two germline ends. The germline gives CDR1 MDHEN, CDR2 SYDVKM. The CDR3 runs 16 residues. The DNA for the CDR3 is TGTGCCAGCAGCAGCCCCCGGGCCCCTGGCCCCGGGGAGCTGTTTTTT. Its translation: CASSSPRAPGPGELFF.

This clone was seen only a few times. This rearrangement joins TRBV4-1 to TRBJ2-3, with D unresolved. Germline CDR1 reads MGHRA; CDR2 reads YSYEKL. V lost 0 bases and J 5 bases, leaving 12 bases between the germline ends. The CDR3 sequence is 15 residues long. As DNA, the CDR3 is TGCGCCAGCAGCCAAGATCGACTTTGGGGAGATACGCAGTATTTT. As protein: CASSQDRLWGDTQYF.